Following are 16 T cell receptor beta chains from one sample sequenced in a study of T cells in women clearing cervical HPV infection. Clones were read by immunoSEQ multiplex PCR, and TCRdb kept only the in-frame ones, dropping some. The sample shows 30,000 or so clones, and around 6.8% sits with its ten largest clones. The specimen sequenced was blood buffy coat. Receptors originate from a woman between 18 and 70 years old with a cervical HPV16 infection that either progressed to CIN3+ or cleared (not recorded which).

As to this clone: The read ends 3 residues shy of where the CDR3 ends; the end is completed using the germline J gene. The rearrangement links TRBV5-1 to TRBJ2-7; no firm D call. CDR3 length: 14 amino acids. Germline V gene data show CDR1 as SGHRS and CDR2 as YFSETQ. Trimming stripped 3 bases from V and 2 bases from J, with 12 bases between. CDR3 sequence reads: CASSSRNRAYEQYF. CDR3 DNA (partial): TGCGCCAGCAGCTCGAGAAATAGAGCCTACGAG.

On this clone: The read comes to an end 3 residues before the CDR3 does, leaving the germline J gene to fill in the end. The V and J genes are TRBV20-1 and TRBJ1-1; TRBD1 might be the D (6 bases). Looked up from germline, CDR1 is DFQATT and CDR2 is SNEGSKA (reference sequence). V gave up 1 base and J gave up 0 bases, with 12 bases separating them. The CDR3 consists of 15 residues. The covered CDR3 bases are TGCAGTGCTAGAGCAACAGGGAGGATGAACACTGAA. Translated: CSARATGRMNTE. The full CDR3 reads CSARATGRMNTEAFF.

Comment on this clone: The read terminates 3 residues ahead of where the CDR3 ends, so the germline J gene completes it. The chain joins TRBV6-8 to TRBJ1-1; D is possibly TRBD1 (6 bases). The germline V gene has CDR1 MNHGY and CDR2 SAAAGT. This CDR3 is 20 amino acids long. V lost 4 bases and J lost 5, with 32 bases in between. The chain's CDR3 is CASSSTRTVPVGLCGTEAFF. Partial CDR3 DNA: TGTGCCAGCAGTTCCACGAGGACAGTTCCTGTTGGTTTGTGCGGTACTGAA.

Worth noting for this clone: The CDR3 end is not reached by the read, which stops 3 residues before it; the germline J gene fills it in. This chain uses TRBV5-1 with TRBJ1-1; 7 bases are shared with TRBD1. The CDR3 runs to 17 residues. With 0 bases clipped from V and 1 base from J, the junction kept 9 bases outside the gene matches. Germline V gene sequence: CDR1 SGHRS, CDR2 YFSETQ. The chain's CDR3 is CASSLGNSGTANTEAFF. CDR3 bases read: TGCGCCAGCAGCTTGGGTAACTCCGGGACAGCGAACACTGAA.

On this clone: The observed sequence ends 3 residues before the CDR3 terminus, with the missing tail filled in from the germline J gene. The chain links TRBV5-4 to TRBJ2-5; TRBD2 matches at 7 bases. V lost 3 bases to trimming and J lost 4 bases; unmatched junction nucleotides: 9. The CDR3 is made up of 15 amino acids. Germline assignment: CDR1 SGHNT and CDR2 YYREEE (reference sequence). This CDR3 is CASSSGLDRTETQYF. The covered CDR3 bases are TGTGCCAGCAGCTCTGGACTAGATCGCACAGAGACC. The full variable domain, rest sourced from reference TRBV5-4 and TRBJ2-5, is ETGVTQSPTHLIKTRGQQVTLRCSSQSGHNTVSWYQQALGQGPQFIFQYYREEENGRGNFPPRFSGLQFPNYSSELNVNALELDDSALYLCASSSGLDRTETQYFGPGTRLLVL.

As concerns this clone: Coverage ceases 3 residues before the CDR3 finishes, and the germline J gene fills in the end. The rearrangement uses TRBV7-6 and TRBJ2-2; D call uncertain. This CDR3 is 15 amino acids long. V lost 5 bases to trimming and J lost 6 bases, with 16 bases between them. Germline V lookup: CDR1 SGHVS, CDR2 FNYEAQ. The CDR3 loop reads CASSTQRVSAGELFF. Incomplete CDR3 DNA: TGTGCCAGCAGCACTCAAAGGGTTTCGGCCGGGGAG.

Comment on this clone: From the germline J gene comes the end of the CDR3, since the read stops 3 residues before it. V usage is TRBV5-1 and J usage is TRBJ2-2; 14 bases fit TRBD2. This CDR3 comprises 16 residues. From germline, CDR1 is SGHRS and CDR2 YFSETQ. Losses at the gene ends were 4 bases for V and 6 bases for J; bases not matched to a gene: 5. The CDR3 spells CASSQTSGRAAGELFF. The CDR3 DNA, read in part, is TGCGCCAGCAGCCAGACTAGCGGGAGGGCCGCCGGGGAG.

About this clone itself: The read halts 3 residues ahead of the CDR3 end, with the missing end drawn from the germline J gene. This chain joins TRBV12-3 or TRBV12-4 and TRBJ1-6; D not resolved. The length of the CDR3 is 14 residues. V was clipped by 4 bases and J by 0 bases, with 4 bases between them. CDR3 DNA (partial): TGTGCCAGCAGTTCTAGCTCCTATAATTCACCC. Its protein product is CASSSSSYNSP. The entire CDR3 is CASSSSSYNSPLHF.

The CDR3 protein is CASSPAQGAVWNTEAFF. The sequenced part of the CDR3 DNA is TGTGCCAGCTCACCCGCACAGGGGGCCGTTTGGAACACTGAA. This sequence joins TRBV18 and TRBJ1-1, with TRBD1 matching over 9 bases. The read gets to within 3 residues of the CDR3 end, and the germline J gene fills in the rest. The V gene's germline CDR1 is KGHSH and CDR2 LQKENI. V was pared by 3 bases and J by 1 base, with 9 bases of the junction left unmatched. The CDR3 totals 17 residues.

As concerns this clone: The read finishes 3 residues shy of the CDR3 end, and the germline J gene is used to complete it. The rearrangement uses TRBV2 and TRBJ1-2; D unresolved. Germline CDR1 reads SNHLY; CDR2 reads FYNNEI. This CDR3 has 14 amino acids. The CDR3 reads CASSPAGITDTYTF. The DNA read from the CDR3 is TGTGCCAGCAGTCCTGCCGGCATCACAGATACC.

Of note for this clone: An end of the junction does not agree with germline; a read error may underlie this. The read terminates 3 residues before the CDR3 end, so the remaining end is supplied by the germline J gene. The same CDR3 arises from other DNA sequences in this sample as well. The chain links TRBV19 to TRBJ1-3; 7 bases are a match to TRBD1. The CDR3 covers 14 residues. Germline-derived CDR1 and CDR2 are LNHDA and SQIVND (reference sequence). CDR3 DNA (partial): TGTGCCAGTACTCTTGGGACAGCTGGAAACACG. Encoded protein: CASTLGTAGNT. The entire CDR3 protein is CASTLGTAGNTIYF.

Remarks on this clone: At one of its ends the junction is not consistent with the germline gene, which may arise from a read error. Coverage ceases 3 residues before the CDR3 finishes, and the germline J gene fills in the end. This chain connects TRBV7-7 to TRBJ2-1; 9 nucleotides line up with TRBD1. The CDR3 totals 15 residues. Germline V gives CDR1 SSHAT, CDR2 FNYEAQ (reference sequence). The DNA read from the CDR3 is TGTGCTAGCAGCTCCGGGACAGGGACCTACAATGAG. The encoded protein is CASSSGTGTYNE. From start to end, the CDR3 is CASSSGTGTYNEQFF. Looking up the rest from reference TRBV7-7 and TRBJ2-1 gives the full variable domain: GAGVSQSPRYKVTKRGQDVTLRCDPISSHATLYWYQQALGQGPEFLTYFNYEAQPDKSGLPSDRFSAERPEGSISTLTIQRTEQRDSAMYRCASSSGTGTYNEQFFGPGTRLTVL.

Of note for this clone: The read halts 3 residues ahead of the CDR3 end, with the missing end drawn from the germline J gene. This chain uses TRBV29-1 with TRBJ2-1; TRBD1 aligns across 8 bases. This CDR3 region has 14 residues. Germline V gene sequence: CDR1 SQVTM, CDR2 ANQGSEA. V was pared by 3 bases and J by 5 bases, with 6 bases of the junction left unmatched. CDR3 bases read: TGCAGCGTTGATCCGGGACAGGTGGACAATGAG. The encoded protein is CSVDPGQVDNE. In full, the CDR3 is CSVDPGQVDNEQFF.

Concerning this clone: Read coverage stops 3 residues before the CDR3 terminus; the germline J gene supplies the remainder. The chain links TRBV18 to TRBJ1-2; no firm D call. This CDR3 comprises 15 residues. The V and J ends lost 5 bases and 4 bases respectively, with 17 bases between them. Germline lookup yields CDR1 KGHSH and CDR2 LQKENI. The CDR3 is CASSSEIRNLYGYTF. CDR3 DNA, as far as it was read: TGTGCCAGCTCATCAGAAATCCGAAACCTCTATGGC. Filled out from reference TRBV18 and TRBJ1-2, the complete variable domain reads NAGVMQNPRHLVRRRGQEARLRCSPMKGHSHVYWYRQLPEEGLKFMVYLQKENIIDESGMPKERFSAEFPKEGPSILRIQQVVRGDSAAYFCASSSEIRNLYGYTFGSGTRLTVV.

About this clone itself: The sequenced fragment ends 3 residues before the CDR3 boundary, so the rest is inferred from the germline J gene. The chain has TRBV19 and TRBJ2-3; D is perhaps TRBD1 (5 bases). Between the trimmed V and J ends, which lost 5 bases and 2 bases, there was a span of 23 bases. The CDR3 runs to 18 residues. Germline V gene data show CDR1 as LNHDA and CDR2 as SQIVND (reference sequence). CDR3 amino acids: CASSLGVDRPFSTDTQYF. CDR3 DNA, as far as it was read: TGTGCCAGTAGTTTAGGGGTTGACAGACCCTTTTCCACAGATACG.

About this clone: The read falls 3 residues short of the CDR3 end, and the missing part is taken from the germline J gene. V gene TRBV30 combines with J gene TRBJ1-2; D uncertain. This CDR3 contains 14 residues. Germline CDR1 GTSNPN, CDR2 SVGIG (reference sequence). CDR3 bases read: TGTGCCTGGAGTACCAGTATAACCACAGATACC. It translates to CAWSTSITTDT. The complete CDR3 sequence is CAWSTSITTDTYTF.